Below are 18 T cell receptor beta chains sequenced from a single sample in a study of T cell responses to AZD1222 COVID-19 vaccine. Data came from immunoSEQ multiplex PCR; TCRdb stores just in-frame clones and leaves some out. The sample has tens of thousands of clones; around 82% are singletons. The sequencing used peripheral blood, collected 28 days after the second AZD1222 dose. Receptors originate from an adult who received the AZD1222 COVID-19 vaccine.

This clone was detected only a few times. CDR3 region: CASSAGTGYEQYF. The CDR3 nucleotides are TGTGCCAGCAGTGCCGGGACAGGGTACGAGCAGTACTTC. V usage is TRBV6-4 and J usage is TRBJ2-7; 9 positions match TRBD1. V shed 4 bases and J 4 bases; nucleotides not matched to a gene: 2. Germline CDR1 reads MRHNA; CDR2 reads SNTAGT. CDR3 length equals 13 residues.

The genes are TRBV7-9 and TRBJ2-3; no firm D call. There are 13 residues in the CDR3. CDR1 and CDR2 (germline): SEHNR, FQNEAQ (reference sequence). Trimming removed 2 bases from V and 3 bases from J, with 6 bases in between. The CDR3 reads CASSLFGTDTQYF. DNA for the CDR3: TGTGCCAGCAGCTTATTCGGGACAGATACGCAGTATTTT.

V and J are TRBV27 and TRBJ1-1, with D unresolved. Germline V gives CDR1 MNHEY, CDR2 SMNVEV (reference sequence). The V end was cut by 2 bases, the J end by 5 bases, with 9 bases between. The CDR3 has 13 amino acids. CDR3 protein: CASSLELGTEAFF. In nucleotides, the CDR3 is TGTGCCAGCAGTTTAGAGCTGGGGACTGAAGCTTTCTTT.

This clone was counted once. The CDR3 region is CASSLDSPGIQYF. The CDR3 DNA sequence: TGTGCCAGTTCCCTAGACAGTCCAGGCATTCAGTACTTC. This sequence joins TRBV2 and TRBJ2-4, with a tentative D call TRBD1 (5 bases). The V end lost 9 bases, the J end lost 9 bases, and 18 bases lay between the germline ends. The CDR3 spans 13 residues. Germline V lookup: CDR1 SNHLY, CDR2 FYNNEI.

V and J are TRBV10-2 and TRBJ1-6; D is unresolved. Between the trimmed V and J ends, which lost 4 bases and 8 bases, there was a span of 12 bases. This CDR3 region has 14 residues. Germline CDR1 is WSHSY and CDR2 is SAAADI. This CDR3 reads CASSVVSGDSPLHF. The CDR3 nucleotides are TGCGCCAGCAGTGTTGTTTCGGGAGATTCACCCCTCCACTTT.

This rearrangement joins TRBV7-9 to TRBJ2-7, with D perhaps TRBD1 (6 bases). This CDR3 has 13 residues. The V end lost 5 bases, the J end lost 6 bases, and 14 bases lay between the germline ends. The germline gives CDR1 SEHNR, CDR2 FQNEAQ (reference sequence). CDR3 loop: CASSLQGMFEQYF. Written as DNA, the CDR3 is TGTGCCAGCAGCCTTCAGGGGATGTTCGAGCAGTACTTC.

This clone showed up just a few times. In DNA form, the CDR3 reads TGTGCCAGCAGTTTATATTCCCAGGAAATGAATTCACCCCTCCACTTT. Translated, it gives CASSLYSQEMNSPLHF. V gene TRBV28 combines with J gene TRBJ1-6; no clear D gene. The germline gives CDR1 MDHEN, CDR2 SYDVKM. With 1 base removed from V and 7 bases from J, the gap between germline ends came to 14 bases. This CDR3 contains 16 residues.

The chain carries TRBV2 and TRBJ2-7; TRBD1 aligns across 9 bases. The CDR3 has 15 amino acids. V dropped 5 bases and J dropped 6; count of bases not matched to a gene: 11. Germline values: CDR1 SNHLY, CDR2 FYNNEI. The CDR3 nucleotides are TGTGCCAGCAGTTGGGGCGGGACAGGGTCTGGCGAGCAGTACTTC. It codes for CASSWGGTGSGEQYF.

This clone appeared a single time. The chain employs TRBV9 and TRBJ2-1; 7 nucleotides match TRBD1. Germline V CDR1 and CDR2: SGDLS, YYNGEE. Trimming removed 0 bases from V and 0 bases from J; junction bases left unmatched: 0. The CDR3 covers 15 residues. The DNA of the CDR3 is TGTGCCAGCAGCGTAGCAGGGGGCTCCTACAATGAGCAGTTCTTC. The encoded protein is CASSVAGGSYNEQFF.

In this sample, this clone turned up a few times. The CDR3: CASSRSNGPYEQYF. The CDR3 DNA sequence: TGTGCCAGCAGCCGATCGAACGGACCCTACGAGCAGTACTTC. The gene calls are TRBV5-8 and TRBJ2-7; D gene ambiguous. This CDR3 has 14 amino acids. With 4 bases removed from V and 2 bases from J, the gap between germline ends came to 13 bases. The germline CDR1 and CDR2 sequences are SGHTS and YDEGEE.

The chain joins TRBV2 to TRBJ1-5; D gene ambiguous. Per the germline V gene, CDR1 is SNHLY and CDR2 is FYNNEI. Trimming shortened V by 10 bases and J by 2 bases, and 12 bases separated the two germline ends. The CDR3 is made up of 13 amino acids. DNA for the CDR3: TGTGCCACCAGCCGAGACGGCAATCAGCCCCAGCATTTT. This sequence encodes CATSRDGNQPQHF.

This clone occurred a few times. The chain joins TRBV11-3 to TRBJ2-2; the match to TRBD2 covers 7 bases. Germline V gene data show CDR1 as SGHNT and CDR2 as YENEEA. V lost 5 bases to trimming and J lost 5 bases; unmatched junction nucleotides: 8. This CDR3 is built from 15 residues. CDR3 in DNA: TGTGCCAGCAGCCCCTCGGCGCGGGGGACCGGGGAGCTGTTTTTT. It is translated as CASSPSARGTGELFF.

J is TRBJ1-1 and V is TRBV28, with TRBD1 matching over 8 bases. Losses at the gene ends were 6 bases for V and 1 base for J; bases not matched to a gene: 10. Germline V gene data show CDR1 as MDHEN and CDR2 as SYDVKM. This CDR3 comprises 16 residues. CDR3 DNA: TGTGCCAGCAGCCCCCCCAGGGGGCAGGGGAACACTGAAGCTTTCTTT. Translation: CASSPPRGQGNTEAFF.

V gene TRBV6-5 combines with J gene TRBJ1-2; 7 bases align to TRBD1. There are 16 residues in the CDR3. With V trimmed by 0 bases and J by 3 bases, 7 bases remained unmatched. Germline V gene lookup returns CDR1 MNHEY and CDR2 SVGAGI. The CDR3 DNA reads as TGTGCCAGCAGTTACTCCCGACAGGGTGGGTACTATGGCTACACCTTC. Amino acid sequence: CASSYSRQGGYYGYTF.

The CDR3 loop is CASSHKPSTYNEQFF. The CDR3 coding sequence is TGTGCCAGCAGCCATAAGCCGTCCACCTACAATGAGCAGTTCTTC. The chain links TRBV7-3 to TRBJ2-1; D is ambiguous. Trimming shortened V by 5 bases and J by 2 bases, and 13 bases separated the two germline ends. Germline CDR1 and CDR2: SGHTA and FQGTGA. The CDR3 extends over 15 amino acids. Drawing the rest from reference TRBV7-3 and TRBJ2-1, the complete variable domain is GAGVSQTPSNKVTEKGKYVELRCDPISGHTALYWYRQSLGQGPEFLIYFQGTGAADDSGLPNDRFFAVRPEGSVSTLKIQRTERGDSAVYLCASSHKPSTYNEQFFGPGTRLTVL.

The DNA for the CDR3 is TGTGCCAGCAGCCAAGTAGCTGGGCTTTACGAGCAGTACTTC. Residues: CASSQVAGLYEQYF. The chain recombines TRBV3-1 (or the pseudogene TRBV3-2) with TRBJ2-7; D remains unclear. Germline CDR1 reads LGHDT; CDR2 reads YNNKEL (reference sequence). The CDR3 contains 14 residues. Trimming pared 1 base from V and 4 bases from J, leaving 11 bases between.

The CDR3 loop reads CASSPKSRQRDFSYEQYF. CDR3 coding DNA: TGCGCCAGCAGCCCAAAAAGCAGACAGCGGGACTTCTCCTACGAGCAGTACTTC. The gene calls are TRBV10-1 and TRBJ2-7; 7 bases are shared with TRBD2. In germline, CDR1 is WNHNN, CDR2 SYGVQD (reference sequence). The V segment lost 6 bases and the J segment 0 bases; nucleotides outside the gene matches: 17. The CDR3 runs 18 residues.

This rearrangement joins TRBV7-8 to TRBJ1-5; D gene uncertain. V gave up 5 bases and J gave up 0 bases, with 5 bases separating them. In germline, CDR1 is SGHVS, CDR2 FQNEAQ. The CDR3 loop spans 13 amino acids. The CDR3, as DNA: TGTGCCAGCAGCCTAAATAGCAATCAGCCCCAGCATTTT. Amino acid sequence: CASSLNSNQPQHF.